Following are 15 T cell receptor beta chains from one sample sequenced in a study of cytomegalovirus exposure and HLA in healthy donors. The PCR used 60 Vbeta and 13 Jbeta primers. The data were produced by immunoSEQ multiplex PCR, yet TCRdb's version contains in-frame clones alone and is incomplete. Of around 130,000 clones in the sample, about 74% were seen once. Sequenced material: PBMCs. All receptors derive from a woman between 50 and 59 years old in good health and CMV-seropositive.

The gene calls are TRBV11-2 and TRBJ1-3, with TRBD1 as a possible D gene (5 bases). This CDR3 comprises 16 residues. The V end lost 5 bases, the J end lost 4 bases, and 18 bases lay between the germline ends. CDR1 and CDR2 from the germline V gene are SGHAT and FQNNGV. CDR3 loop: CASSQGRGDQGNTIYF. CDR3 DNA: TGTGCCAGCAGCCAAGGTCGGGGGGACCAGGGAAACACCATATATTTT.

Here the CDR3 DNA reads TGTGCCAGCTCACCCTCCGACACGGATACGCAGTATTTT. This sequence encodes CASSPSDTDTQYF. The chain employs TRBV18 and TRBJ2-3; D uncertain. Trimming removed 3 bases from V and 6 bases from J, with 10 bases in between. The V gene's germline CDR1 is KGHSH and CDR2 LQKENI. This CDR3 has 13 amino acids.

The genes are TRBV28 and TRBJ2-5, with 8 bases aligning to TRBD2. This CDR3 has 15 residues. Germline CDR1 reads MDHEN; CDR2 reads SYDVKM. With V trimmed by 6 bases and J by 1 base, 7 bases remained unmatched. As DNA, the CDR3 is TGTGCCAGCAGCATTTGGGGACTAGGCCAAGAGACCCAGTACTTC. It specifies CASSIWGLGQETQYF.

The V call is TRBV11-3, the J call TRBJ2-3, with 8 bases lining up with TRBD2. V was pared by 5 bases and J by 11 bases, with 6 bases of the junction left unmatched. CDR1 SGHNT and CDR2 YENEEA come from the germline V gene. The CDR3 consists of 12 residues. The CDR3 here is CASSREGGGQYF. As DNA, the CDR3 is TGTGCCAGCAGCCGGGAGGGGGGTGGGCAGTATTTT.

This clone showed up just once. This chain joins TRBV27 and TRBJ2-7; 10 nucleotides align to TRBD1. The V gene end was trimmed by 6 bases and the J gene end by 4 bases; junction bases not matched to a gene: 6. The germline V gene encodes CDR1 MNHEY and CDR2 SMNVEV (reference sequence). The CDR3 has 14 residues. This CDR3 is CASRPTGGRYEQYF. CDR3 in DNA: TGTGCCAGCAGGCCGACAGGGGGCCGGTACGAGCAGTACTTC.

The chain has TRBV2 and TRBJ2-1, with D possibly matching TRBD2 (6 bases). The germline V gene has CDR1 SNHLY and CDR2 FYNNEI. The length of the CDR3 is 14 residues. Trimming left V 3 bases short and J 7 bases short, with 13 bases between. The CDR3 here is CASSETTGGNEQFF. In DNA form, the CDR3 reads TGTGCCAGCAGTGAGACAACTGGAGGGAATGAGCAGTTCTTC.

The V call is TRBV7-2, the J call TRBJ1-1; possible D gene TRBD1, 6 bases. Between the trimmed V and J ends, which lost 2 bases and 1 base, there was a span of 8 bases. CDR1 is SGHTA and CDR2 is FQGNSA in the germline V gene. This CDR3 spans 14 amino acids. CDR3 sequence (DNA): TGTGCCAGCAGCTTACTGGGGGCGAACACTGAAGCTTTCTTT. As protein: CASSLLGANTEAFF. Supplemented by reference TRBV7-2 and TRBJ1-1, the full variable domain reads GAGVSQSPSNKVTEKGKDVELRCDPISGHTALYWYRQSLGQGLEFLIYFQGNSAPDKSGLPSDRFSAERTGGSVSTLTIQRTQQEDSAVYLCASSLLGANTEAFFGQGTRLTVV.

Of note for this clone: Its ends do not fully match the called genes, so a read error is possible. The chain combines TRBV29-1 with TRBJ1-3; 7 bases agree with TRBD1. This CDR3 has 15 residues. CDR1 and CDR2 from the germline V gene are SQVTM and ANQGSEA. The CDR3 DNA reads TGCAGCGTTGGGGCAGGGGGATCCGGAGGAAACGCCATATATTTT. As protein: CSVGAGGSGGNAIYF.

This clone has a handful of counts. The chain uses TRBV29-1 and TRBJ2-3; the match to TRBD1 covers 9 bases. V trimming: 3 bases; J trimming: 1 base; junction bases outside the gene matches: 5. Germline CDR1 SQVTM, CDR2 ANQGSEA. This CDR3 has 15 residues. The CDR3 reads CSVEARDRGTDTQYF. In nucleotides, the CDR3 is TGCAGCGTTGAGGCCCGGGACAGGGGCACAGATACGCAGTATTTT.

This clone was detected only a few times. The chain links TRBV2 to TRBJ1-5; D unclear. The germline CDR1 and CDR2 sequences are SNHLY and FYNNEI. V was shortened by 6 bases and J by 11 bases, with 17 bases between the two germline ends. The CDR3 runs 13 residues. The CDR3 loop is CASRGLREGAQHF. The CDR3 DNA is TGTGCCAGCAGGGGTCTAAGGGAGGGTGCCCAGCATTTT.

V usage is TRBV4-2 and J usage is TRBJ1-2, with D perhaps TRBD1 (5 bases). The CDR3 runs to 15 residues. Germline CDR1 reads LGHNA; CDR2 reads YNFKEQ. V lost 0 bases and J 4 bases, leaving 12 bases between the germline ends. CDR3 protein: CASSQDRAGLYGYTF. The CDR3 DNA follows: TGTGCCAGCAGCCAAGATCGGGCAGGGCTCTATGGCTACACCTTC.

This clone was recorded once. V usage is TRBV9 and J usage is TRBJ2-5, with 7 nucleotides matching TRBD1. The V segment lost 3 bases and the J segment 5 bases; nucleotides outside the gene matches: 7. The CDR3 runs to 14 residues. The germline V gene encodes CDR1 SGDLS and CDR2 YYNGEE. CDR3 sequence reads: CASSATDRVETQYF. CDR3 sequence (DNA): TGTGCCAGCAGCGCAACAGACAGGGTGGAGACCCAGTACTTC.

V gene TRBV5-4 combines with J gene TRBJ2-3, with 7 bases aligning to TRBD2. The V and J ends lost 0 bases and 1 base, in that order; junction bases with no gene match: 2. The CDR3 loop spans 15 amino acids. CDR1 SGHNT and CDR2 YYREEE come from the germline V gene (reference sequence). CDR3 sequence reads: CASSLVAGGTDTQYF. The CDR3 region has the DNA TGTGCCAGCAGCTTGGTGGCGGGGGGCACAGATACGCAGTATTTT.

The V and J genes are TRBV7-6 and TRBJ2-2; TRBD1 might be the D (6 bases). Germline lookup yields CDR1 SGHVS and CDR2 FNYEAQ. Deletions cut 5 bases from V and 6 bases from J, with 16 bases between. The CDR3 runs 15 residues. The CDR3 nucleotides are TGTGCCAGCAGCCCCCCCAGGGGCGGTCCCGGGGAGCTGTTTTTT. Its protein is CASSPPRGGPGELFF. Together with reference TRBV7-6 and TRBJ2-2, the CDR3 gives the full variable domain: GAGVSQSPRYKVTKRGQDVALRCDPISGHVSLYWYRQALGQGPEFLTYFNYEAQQDKSGLPNDRFSAERPEGSISTLTIQRTEQRDSAMYRCASSPPRGGPGELFFGEGSRLTVL.

This chain links TRBV19 with TRBJ1-6, with TRBD1 identical over 8 bases. This CDR3 comprises 15 residues. Trimming took 1 base from V and 9 from J; bases not matched to a gene: 5. Germline lookup yields CDR1 LNHDA and CDR2 SQIVND (reference sequence). Here the CDR3 DNA reads TGTGCCAGTAGTATAGGAACAGGGGGGGGTTCACCCCTCCACTTT. Protein sequence: CASSIGTGGGSPLHF.